This T cell receptor beta chain comes out of a study of cytomegalovirus exposure and HLA in healthy donors. Regarding the study as a whole: Most likely, a cluster of highly shared sequence variants arose as a sequencing artifact.

The CDR3 length is 14 residues. Trimming took 6 bases from V and 4 from J, leaving 14 bases between them. Germline V gene data show CDR1 as MNHEY and CDR2 as SVGAGI. In regard to this clone: Its specificity is not known.

The PCR contained 60 Vbeta and 13 Jbeta primers. Sequenced by immunoSEQ multiplex PCR; TCRdb stores in-frame clones only, minus some. The table lists about 52,000 clones. The sequencing input was PBMCs. The clonotype comes from a woman aged 55-69 years in good health and CMV-seropositive. The V gene is TRBV6-5, the J gene TRBJ2-3; D perhaps matches TRBD2 (5 bases). CDR3 coding DNA: TGTGCCAGCAGGGCGGGCCTTGGCCCAGATACGCAGTATTTT. It encodes CASRAGLGPDTQYF.